The clone carrying this T cell receptor beta chain appeared once. Clones were sequenced by immunoSEQ multiplex PCR, and TCRdb holds only the in-frame ones, with some missing. The sample includes under 250,000 clones, approximately 81% seen only once; the top ten take 2.9%. This sample is drawn from a study of blood T cell repertoires in COVID-19. V shed 1 base and J shed 5 bases, with 24 bases lying between them. The CDR3 extends over 19 amino acids. Germline-derived CDR1 and CDR2 are SGHRS and YFSETQ. This clonotype was obtained from a man aged 50 to 60 who had recovered from COVID-19. The sample comprised peripheral blood. The gene calls are TRBV5-1 and TRBJ2-2, with a weak D call TRBD1 (5 bases). The DNA of the CDR3 is TGCGCCAGCAGCTTGAACCTTCTCAGGGCGGATGGTAGGACCGGGGAGCTGTTTTTT. Amino acid sequence: CASSLNLLRADGRTGELFF.